The clone carrying this T cell receptor beta chain appeared a few times. Its antigen is unidentified. From the 5' RACE reads, TCRdb called clonotypes with MiXCR, one entry per CDR3 protein. The sample has hundreds of thousands of distinct CDR3 sequences; about 20% are singletons. These data originate in a study of T-cell memory formation after mild COVID-19. Study-level points and caveats: Second-wave clones peaking on day 37 lacked confirmed SARS-CoV-2 specificity.

CDR3 length: 19 residues. V trimming: 1 base; J trimming: 3 bases; junction bases outside the gene matches: 19. Germline V gene data show CDR1 as DFQATT and CDR2 as SNEGSKA (reference sequence). The sample consisted of PBMCs or a T cell subset sorted from them (not recorded which). The origin of this receptor is an adult woman who had mild COVID-19 (a few samples of this study predate the infection). Cell type and time point are not known. The rearrangement joins TRBV20-1 to TRBJ2-5; 8 bases map to TRBD2. CDR3 region: CSARGVLAGWVQRKETQYF. In DNA form, the CDR3 reads TGCAGTGCTAGAGGGGTGCTAGCGGGTTGGGTTCAACGGAAAGAGACCCAGTACTTC.